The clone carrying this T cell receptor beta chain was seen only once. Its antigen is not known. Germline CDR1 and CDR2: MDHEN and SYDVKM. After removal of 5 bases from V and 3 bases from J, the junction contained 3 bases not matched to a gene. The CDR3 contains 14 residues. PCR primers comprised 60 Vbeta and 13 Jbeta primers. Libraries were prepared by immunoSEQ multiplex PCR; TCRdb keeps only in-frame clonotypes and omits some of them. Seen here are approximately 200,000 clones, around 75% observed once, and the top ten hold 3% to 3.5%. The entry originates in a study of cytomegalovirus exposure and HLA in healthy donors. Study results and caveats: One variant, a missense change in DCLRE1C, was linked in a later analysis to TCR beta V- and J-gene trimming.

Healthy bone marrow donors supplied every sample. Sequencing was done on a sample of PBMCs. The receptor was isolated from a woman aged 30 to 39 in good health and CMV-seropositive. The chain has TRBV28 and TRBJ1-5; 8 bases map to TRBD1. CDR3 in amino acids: CASSTGGVNQPQHF. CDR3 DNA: TGTGCCAGCAGTACAGGGGGAGTCAATCAGCCCCAGCATTTT.